This T cell receptor (beta chain) was retrieved from a study of blood T cell repertoires in COVID-19 (TCRdb year 2020). As for the study more broadly: Collaborator samples came from the United States, Italy and Spain and covered acute and convalescent phases of COVID-19. The prospective study material was composed of cDNA or gDNA derived from T cells, B-cell-depleted T cells, or PBMCs. Deeply sampled blood TCRbeta repertoires from subjects exposed to, actively infected with, or recovered from COVID-19 were included in the dataset. The repertoires were made available in a free public database intended to serve as a resource for research on the immune response to SARS-CoV-2. Samples came from the ongoing ImmuneRACE study (first 160 participants) plus 1,254 subjects from 6 global collaborators. Nearly every sample came with metadata listing a de-identified subject ID, COVID-19 status, age in years and sex. Where available, HLA class I and class II types were taken from metadata supplied by the sample provider and were not determined by assay-based typing. General conclusions and limits of the study: The quantity of clinical and demographic metadata differed by source and by participant and was supplied without curation.

Counted from cysteine to phenylalanine, this CDR3 has 14 amino acids. Solely the CDR3 DNA is kept, with 42 bases framed from the first base. Germline trimming: 5 bases from V, 10 bases from J; junction bases outside gene matches: 8. The germline V gene (reference sequence) provides CDR1 PRHDT and CDR2 FYEKMQ. Collaborating institutions collected whole blood in K2EDTA tubes following their own protocols. For TCRbeta analysis, collaborator samples were shipped as frozen whole blood, as isolated PBMCs, or as DNA extracted from either sample type. Only a few counts were recorded for this clone. Its antigen is not yet known. Base qualities are missing; no much larger clone stands one base away. TCRbeta CDR3 regions were amplified from genomic DNA by means of the immunoSEQ Assay, a bias-controlled multiplex PCR. The authors' pipeline ran thus. Within the assay, amplification of reference gene primers was used to estimate how many nucleated cells each sample contained. To quantify the absolute abundance of each unique TCRbeta CDR3 rearrangement, sequence reads were collapsed and filtered. For each sample, productive Simpson clonality was calculated by taking the square root of Simpson's diversity index across productive rearrangements. TCRdb provides this immuneACCESS table in a form limited to in-frame rearrangements. Some clones are lacking; in checked studies, under half of them reflect an unresolved V gene, and why the rest are absent is not known. Clone size and V and J calls were adopted from that table, with D and trimming inferred from the DNA. For this sample there are about 400,000 clones; about 89% appear just once. The ten largest make up approximately 1.2% of the sample.

The rearrangement combines TRBV13 with TRBJ1-6; the junction holds 7 bases that match TRBD1. The TCR sequence derives from a man aged 40-49 years with acute or convalescent COVID-19. The material sequenced was peripheral blood. The CDR3 is CASSPGTELSPLHF. The DNA sequence reads TGTGCCAGCAGCCCCGGGACAGAGCTATCACCCCTCCACTTT. The CDR3, completed at both ends by the reference TRBV13 and TRBJ1-6 genes, gives the full variable domain AAGVIQSPRHLIKEKRETATLKCYPIPRHDTVYWYQQGPGQDPQFLISFYEKMQSDKGSIPDRFSAQQFSDYHSELNMSSLELGDSALYFCASSPGTELSPLHFGNGTRLTVT.